Following are 15 T cell receptor beta chains from one sample sequenced in a study of T cells in women clearing cervical HPV infection. Using immunoSEQ multiplex PCR, the repertoire was profiled, and TCRdb retains in-frame clones only, with some absent. The sample table sets out 40,000 to 60,000 clones. Sample: blood buffy coat. The receptors come from a woman between 18 and 70 years old with a cervical HPV16 infection that either progressed to CIN3+ or cleared (not recorded which).

Concerning this clone itself: The CDR3 end lies 3 residues beyond the end of the read and is filled in from the germline J gene. The chain joins TRBV20-1 to TRBJ2-7; D remains unclear. Germline V gives CDR1 DFQATT, CDR2 SNEGSKA (reference sequence). There are 13 residues in the CDR3. Trimming pared 6 bases from V and 6 bases from J, leaving 18 bases between. CDR3 in amino acids: CSALLPTLLEQYF. The DNA read from the CDR3 is TGCAGTGCCCTTTTACCAACATTGCTCGAG.

Worth noting for this clone: Read data end 3 residues before the CDR3 end; the end is taken from the germline J gene. V is TRBV5-1 and J is TRBJ2-2; TRBD1 matches at 8 bases. The V gene's germline CDR1 is SGHRS and CDR2 YFSETQ. There are 17 residues in the CDR3. J was trimmed by 3 bases and V by 2 bases; bases with no gene match: 9. The covered CDR3 bases are TGCGCCAGCAGCTTCTTCGGAGACAGGGGTCACACCGGGGAG. Translated: CASSFFGDRGHTGE. The CDR3 reads in full as CASSFFGDRGHTGELFF.

CDR3 sequence reads: CASSPTGQMNTEAFF. Partial CDR3 DNA: TGTGCCAGCTCACCGACGGGACAGATGAACACTGAA. The chain is built from TRBV18 and TRBJ1-1; 7 bases map to TRBD1. The read ends 3 residues before the CDR3 terminus; that terminus is restored from the germline J gene. The trim removed 3 bases at V and 0 bases at J, leaving 4 bases unmatched. This CDR3 comprises 15 residues. Germline values: CDR1 KGHSH, CDR2 LQKENI.

Notes on this clone: The CDR3 is cut off 3 residues early in the read; its end comes from the germline J gene. The chain is built from TRBV6-2 or TRBV6-3 and TRBJ1-5, with TRBD1 matching 8 bases. The CDR3 is made up of 14 amino acids. V was clipped by 7 bases and J by 9 bases; unmatched bases: 11. CDR1 and CDR2 from the germline V gene are MNHEY and SVGEGT. The CDR3 loop reads CASTVQGAYRPQHF. The part of the CDR3 DNA that was read is TGTGCCAGCACCGTCCAGGGGGCATATCGGCCC.

Points on this clone: The CDR3 end is not reached by the read, which stops 3 residues before it; the germline J gene fills it in. This sequence joins TRBV7-2 and TRBJ1-5; D call uncertain. The CDR3 consists of 14 residues. V was cut by 2 bases and J by 6 bases, with 11 bases left in between. Germline V CDR1 and CDR2: SGHTA, FQGNSA. The CDR3 here is CASSLTGNGQPQHF. The CDR3 bases that were read are TGTGCCAGCAGCTTAACGGGGAACGGTCAGCCC. The complete variable domain, with remaining parts taken from reference TRBV7-2 and TRBJ1-5, reads GAGVSQSPSNKVTEKGKDVELRCDPISGHTALYWYRQSLGQGLEFLIYFQGNSAPDKSGLPSDRFSAERTGGSVSTLTIQRTQQEDSAVYLCASSLTGNGQPQHFGDGTRLSIL.

On this clone itself: The read ends 3 residues before the CDR3 terminus; that terminus is restored from the germline J gene. The chain combines TRBV4-1 with TRBJ2-7, with 7 nucleotides matching TRBD1. The CDR3 totals 12 residues. Germline V gene sequence: CDR1 MGHRA, CDR2 YSYEKL. The junction had 3 bases not matched to a gene; V was cut back by 4 bases and J by 6 bases. The part of the CDR3 DNA that was read is TGCGCCAGCAGCCTTGACAGGGCCGAG. Amino acid sequence: CASSLDRAE. The entire CDR3 reads CASSLDRAEQYF.

In regard to this clone: From the germline J gene comes the end of the CDR3, since the read stops 3 residues before it. The chain joins TRBV19 to TRBJ1-4, with 12 bases identical to TRBD1. This CDR3 is 15 amino acids long. The germline gives CDR1 LNHDA, CDR2 SQIVND (reference sequence). The CDR3 DNA, read in part, is TGTGCCAGCCGTAGGCCCGGGACAGGGGGCTCACCA. It translates to CASRRPGTGGSP. The whole CDR3 region reads CASRRPGTGGSPLFF.

Regarding this clone: The CDR3 end falls 3 residues outside the read, so it is completed with the germline J gene. V usage is TRBV14 and J usage is TRBJ2-1; perhaps TRBD1 as D (5 bases). This CDR3 is built from 13 residues. The V and J ends lost 8 bases and 1 base respectively, with 9 bases between them. Looked up from germline, CDR1 is SGHDN and CDR2 is FVKESK. The CDR3 protein is CASQRQSYNEQFF. The CDR3 DNA, read in part, is TGTGCCAGCCAAAGACAGTCCTACAATGAG.

The sequenced part of the CDR3 DNA is TGTGCCAGCTCACCTCTCGTTGGACAGGGGGCGAGGGTC. It translates to CASSPLVGQGARV. The full CDR3 reads CASSPLVGQGARVYTF. This chain joins TRBV18 and TRBJ1-2; TRBD1 agrees at 11 bases. The read terminates 3 residues ahead of where the CDR3 ends, so the germline J gene completes it. Germline CDR1 is KGHSH and CDR2 is LQKENI. The CDR3 spans 16 residues. Based on the CDR3 plus reference TRBV18 and TRBJ1-2, the full variable domain is NAGVMQNPRHLVRRRGQEARLRCSPMKGHSHVYWYRQLPEEGLKFMVYLQKENIIDESGMPKERFSAEFPKEGPSILRIQQVVRGDSAAYFCASSPLVGQGARVYTFGSGTRLTVV.

The DNA read from the CDR3 is TGTGCCAGCAGCGGTTTGGAGACAGGGGAGGTTCCC. Its protein product is CASSGLETGEVP. The whole CDR3 sequence is CASSGLETGEVPQHF. This rearrangement joins TRBV7-9 to TRBJ1-5, with 8 bases identical to TRBD1. The sequence runs out 3 residues before the end of the CDR3; the remainder is reconstructed from the germline J gene. From germline, CDR1 is SEHNR and CDR2 FQNEAQ (reference sequence). The CDR3 runs to 15 residues.

Of note for this clone: The sequence runs out 3 residues before the end of the CDR3; the remainder is reconstructed from the germline J gene. The chain is built from TRBV2 and TRBJ1-1; 7 nucleotides agree with TRBD1. Per the germline V gene, CDR1 is SNHLY and CDR2 is FYNNEI. The CDR3 loop spans 17 amino acids. V dropped 3 bases and J dropped 0; count of bases not matched to a gene: 10. The DNA read from the CDR3 is TGTGCCAGCAGTGACGCTAGGGGGCGAGACCTGAACACTGAA. Amino acid sequence: CASSDARGRDLNTE. The whole CDR3 sequence is CASSDARGRDLNTEAFF.

About this clone itself: The read terminates 3 residues ahead of where the CDR3 ends, so the germline J gene completes it. V gene TRBV20-1 combines with J gene TRBJ2-3; 7 nucleotides line up with TRBD2. V was clipped by 3 bases and J by 1 base; unmatched bases: 4. Per the germline V gene, CDR1 is DFQATT and CDR2 is SNEGSKA (reference sequence). The CDR3 consists of 14 residues. Here the CDR3 reads CSASILAGTDTQYF. The sequenced part of the CDR3 DNA is TGCAGTGCTAGTATCCTAGCGGGCACAGATACG.

With regard to this clone: The missing CDR3 end, 3 residues past where the read stops, is filled in from the germline J gene. V usage is TRBV19 and J usage is TRBJ2-2, with 7 bases identical to TRBD1. Trimming at V came to 7 bases and at J to 2 bases, leaving 4 bases not matched to a gene. Looked up from germline, CDR1 is LNHDA and CDR2 is SQIVND (reference sequence). This CDR3 region has 14 residues. The sequenced CDR3 bases are TGTGCCAGTAAAGGGACAGCTAACACCGGGGAG. Its protein is CASKGTANTGE. The full CDR3 protein reads CASKGTANTGELFF.

Remarks on this clone: Read coverage stops 3 residues before the CDR3 terminus; the germline J gene supplies the remainder. V and J are TRBV10-3 and TRBJ2-3; 8 nucleotides align to TRBD2. CDR1 ENHRY and CDR2 SYGVKD come from the germline V gene. Germline trimming cut 7 bases from V and 1 base from J; bases unmatched to any gene: 1. The CDR3 is 13 residues long. Partial CDR3 DNA: TGTGCCATCAACGGGGGGGGCACAGATACG. Translated, it gives CAINGGGTDT. The complete CDR3 sequence is CAINGGGTDTQYF.

As regards this clone: The missing CDR3 end, 3 residues past where the read stops, is filled in from the germline J gene. The chain combines TRBV11-2 with TRBJ1-4; D gene ambiguous. There are 14 residues in the CDR3. Looked up from germline, CDR1 is SGHAT and CDR2 is FQNNGV. Partial CDR3 DNA: TGTGCCAGCAGCATACTGGGTAGCCGATCACCA. It encodes CASSILGSRSP. The whole CDR3 protein is CASSILGSRSPLFF.